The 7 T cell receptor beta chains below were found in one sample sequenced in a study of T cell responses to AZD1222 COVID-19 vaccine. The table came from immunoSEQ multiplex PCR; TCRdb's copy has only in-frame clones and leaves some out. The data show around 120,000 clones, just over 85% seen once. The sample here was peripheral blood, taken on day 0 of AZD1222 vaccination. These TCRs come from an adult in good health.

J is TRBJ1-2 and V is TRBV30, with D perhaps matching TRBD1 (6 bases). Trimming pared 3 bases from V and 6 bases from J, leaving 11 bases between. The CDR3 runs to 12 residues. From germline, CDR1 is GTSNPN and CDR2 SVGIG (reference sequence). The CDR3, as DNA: TGTGCCTGGAGGGGGACATCAGATGGCTACACCTTC. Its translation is CAWRGTSDGYTF.

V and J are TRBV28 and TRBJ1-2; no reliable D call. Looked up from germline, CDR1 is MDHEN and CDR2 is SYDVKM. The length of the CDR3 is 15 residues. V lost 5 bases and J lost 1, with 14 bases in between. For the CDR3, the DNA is TGTGCCAGCAGTATAGGGATCGCGAATAACTATGGCTACACCTTC. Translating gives CASSIGIANNYGYTF.

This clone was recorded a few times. CDR3 coding DNA: TGCGCCAGCAGCAAAGGACAGGCGAACACTGAAGCTTTCTTT. Translated: CASSKGQANTEAFF. The V and J genes are TRBV5-1 and TRBJ1-1; 7 nucleotides match TRBD1. This CDR3 region has 14 residues. Germline assignment: CDR1 SGHRS and CDR2 YFSETQ. J gave up 1 base and V 4 bases, and 4 bases lay outside the gene matches. Full variable domain (remainder filled in from reference TRBV5-1 and TRBJ1-1): KAGVTQTPRYLIKTRGQQVTLSCSPISGHRSVSWYQQTPGQGLQFLFEYFSETQRNKGNFPGRFSGRQFSNSRSEMNVSTLELGDSALYLCASSKGQANTEAFFGQGTRLTVV.

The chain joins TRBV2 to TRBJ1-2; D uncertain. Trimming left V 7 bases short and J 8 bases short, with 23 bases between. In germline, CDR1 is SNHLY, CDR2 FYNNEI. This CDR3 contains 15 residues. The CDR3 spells CASTWAQAGMGGYTF. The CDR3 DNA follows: TGTGCCAGCACGTGGGCGCAGGCGGGGATGGGGGGCTACACCTTC. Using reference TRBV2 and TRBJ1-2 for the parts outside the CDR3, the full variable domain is EPEVTQTPSHQVTQMGQEVILRCVPISNHLYFYWYRQILGQKVEFLVSFYNNEISEKSEIFDDQFSVERPDGSNFTLKIRSTKLEDSAMYFCASTWAQAGMGGYTFGSGTRLTVV.

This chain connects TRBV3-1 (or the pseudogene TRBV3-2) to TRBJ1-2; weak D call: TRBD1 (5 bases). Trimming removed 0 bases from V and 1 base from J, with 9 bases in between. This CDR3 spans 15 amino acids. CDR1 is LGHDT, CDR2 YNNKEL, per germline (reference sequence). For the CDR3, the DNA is TGTGCCAGCAGCCAAGAGGGGGTTTATAACTATGGCTACACCTTC. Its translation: CASSQEGVYNYGYTF.

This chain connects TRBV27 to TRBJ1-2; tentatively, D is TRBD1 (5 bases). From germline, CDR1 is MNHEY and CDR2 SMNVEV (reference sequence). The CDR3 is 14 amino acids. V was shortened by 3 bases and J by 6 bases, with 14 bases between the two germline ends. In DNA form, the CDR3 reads TGTGCCAGCAGTTTGGGGGGTCCTGCCGATGGCTACACCTTC. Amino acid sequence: CASSLGGPADGYTF.

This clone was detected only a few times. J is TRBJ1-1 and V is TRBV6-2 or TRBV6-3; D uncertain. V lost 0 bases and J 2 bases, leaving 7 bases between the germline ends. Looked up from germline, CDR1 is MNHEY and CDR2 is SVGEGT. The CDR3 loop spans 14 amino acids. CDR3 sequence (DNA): TGTGCCAGCAGTTACTCCAGCCAAAACACTGAAGCTTTCTTT. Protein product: CASSYSSQNTEAFF.